The entry below gives a single T cell receptor (beta chain) sequence along with its context. Its antigen is unknown. V was pared by 7 bases and J by 5 bases, with 11 bases of the junction left unmatched. The CDR3 runs to 15 residues. CDR1 and CDR2 (germline): SQVTM, ANQGSEA. The table came from immunoSEQ multiplex PCR; TCRdb's copy has only in-frame clones and leaves some out. The sample has about 7,300 clones, 91% seen once; the top ten hold less than 5%. This entry belongs to a study of T cells after posttransplantation cyclophosphamide. General observations from the study: Donor CD8+ memory clones often dominated recipient blood repertoires at later times. TRB clonality was highly associated with recipient CMV seropositivity and reactivation. Skin or GI-infiltrating T cells shared few TRB sequences with blood.

The related graft donor's blood sample was taken on the day of bone marrow donation. The genes are TRBV29-1 and TRBJ2-5; the match to TRBD1 covers 12 bases. The TCR originated in a woman between 45 and 65 years old in good health and a related stem cell transplant donor. The sequencing sample was made of CD4+ T cells sorted from blood. The CDR3 sequence: CSGEPGQGATETQYF. CDR3 sequence (DNA): TGCAGCGGAGAACCGGGACAGGGGGCTACGGAGACCCAGTACTTC.